Following are 18 T cell receptor beta chains from one sample sequenced in a study of T cells after yellow fever vaccination. MiXCR, applied by TCRdb to the 5' RACE reads, yields one record per CDR3 protein. Among approximately 120,000 distinct CDR3 sequences, approximately 9% were seen once, and the ten largest hold 40%. Sequencing was performed on CD8+ T cells sorted from PBMCs, taken on the day of the yellow fever booster vaccination. These receptors were taken from a man aged 18 to 29 who received the YFV17D yellow fever vaccine.

This clonotype was counted between two and nine times. This sequence joins TRBV19 and TRBJ2-1, with D hard to call. Trimming left V 2 bases short and J 0 bases short, with 8 bases between. This CDR3 comprises 15 residues. The germline CDR1 and CDR2 sequences are LNHDA and SQIVND (reference sequence). CDR3 sequence reads: CASSIFQTSYNEQFF. CDR3 nucleotide sequence: TGTGCCAGTAGTATATTTCAAACCTCCTACAATGAGCAGTTCTTC.

This clonotype was observed a handful of times. The chain joins TRBV4-1 to TRBJ2-4; TRBD2 aligns across 11 bases. Losses at the gene ends were 4 bases for V and 0 bases for J; bases not matched to a gene: 8. The germline V gene has CDR1 MGHRA and CDR2 YSYEKL. This CDR3 is built from 18 residues. The CDR3 is CASSPALAGGLAKNIQYF. DNA of the CDR3: TGCGCCAGCAGCCCCGCTCTAGCGGGGGGTTTAGCCAAAAACATTCAGTACTTC.

The sample holds a few counts of this clonotype. The V gene is TRBV5-5, the J gene TRBJ2-7; tentatively, D is TRBD2 (6 bases). V dropped 1 base and J dropped 4 bases, with 12 bases sitting between them. The CDR3 is 14 residues long. Per the germline V gene, CDR1 is SGHKS and CDR2 is YYEKEE (reference sequence). In DNA, the CDR3 is TGTGCCAGCAGCTTGTTTAGCGGCGATTACGAGCAGTACGTC. The encoded protein is CASSLFSGDYEQYV.

The chain combines TRBV3-1 with TRBJ2-2; D ambiguous. CDR1 and CDR2 from the germline V gene are LGHDT and YNNKEL (reference sequence). Trimming pared 4 bases from V and 4 bases from J, leaving 7 bases between. This CDR3 has 13 residues. The CDR3 is CASSPYGTGELFF. CDR3 in DNA: TGTGCCAGCAGCCCCTATGGCACCGGGGAGCTGTTTTTT.

This clonotype was counted a few times. This chain uses TRBV7-9 with TRBJ2-3; TRBD2 agrees at 8 bases. This CDR3 is 16 amino acids long. The germline V gene has CDR1 SEHNR and CDR2 FQNEAQ (reference sequence). V lost 2 bases, J lost 5 bases, and 9 bases stayed unmatched. CDR3 coding DNA: TGTGCCAGCAGCTTAACTTACGGGGGGGCAAAAGATACGCAGTATTTT. Translation: CASSLTYGGAKDTQYF.

This clonotype was counted ten times or more. The CDR3 region has the DNA TGTGCCAGCAGCCTCGGACGAGTCGAGCAGTACTTC. Protein: CASSLGRVEQYF. The chain joins TRBV12-3 or TRBV12-4 to TRBJ2-7; the D is unclear. The ends were cut back, 6 bases at V and 6 bases at J, with 12 bases in the middle. The CDR3 length is 12 residues.

This rearrangement joins TRBV4-1 to TRBJ1-6; the D is unclear. The CDR3 has 15 amino acids. V shed 4 bases and J shed 4 bases, with 11 bases lying between them. Germline V gene sequence: CDR1 MGHRA, CDR2 YSYEKL. The CDR3 spells CASSLGAEYNSPLHF. DNA of the CDR3: TGCGCCAGCAGCCTCGGAGCCGAATATAATTCACCCCTCCACTTT.

The V and J genes are TRBV5-1 and TRBJ2-3, with 8 positions matching TRBD2. CDR1 and CDR2 (germline): SGHRS, YFSETQ. The CDR3 loop spans 18 amino acids. The ends lost 0 bases at V and 0 bases at J; junction bases unmatched: 9. In DNA, the CDR3 is TGCGCCAGCAGCTTGGATGTTATCACTAGCGGTAGCACAGATACGCAGTATTTT. The encoded protein is CASSLDVITSGSTDTQYF.

This clonotype was counted only a few times. This chain links TRBV29-1 with TRBJ2-5, with a weak D call TRBD2 (5 bases). The CDR3 has 12 residues. Trimming shortened V by 1 base and J by 5 bases, and 8 bases separated the two germline ends. Germline V gene lookup returns CDR1 SQVTM and CDR2 ANQGSEA. CDR3 bases: TGCAGCGTTGAAGGAGGGAGTGAGACCCAGTACTTC. Translation gives CSVEGGSETQYF. Full variable domain (missing parts from reference TRBV29-1 and TRBJ2-5): SAVISQKPSRDICQRGTSLTIQCQVDSQVTMMFWYRQQPGQSLTLIATANQGSEATYESGFVIDKFPISRPNLTFSTLTVSNMSPEDSSIYLCSVEGGSETQYFGPGTRLLVL.

The V gene is TRBV4-1, the J gene TRBJ1-4; D remains unclear. This CDR3 is built from 13 residues. Trimming stripped 5 bases from V and 8 bases from J, with 12 bases between. Germline V gives CDR1 MGHRA, CDR2 YSYEKL. The CDR3 region is CASSFRRGEKLFF. CDR3 in DNA: TGCGCCAGCAGCTTCCGAAGAGGCGAAAAACTGTTTTTT.

The sample holds a few counts of this clonotype. The chain carries TRBV27 and TRBJ1-5, with 11 nucleotides matching TRBD1. CDR1 and CDR2 from the germline V gene are MNHEY and SMNVEV (reference sequence). The CDR3 is made up of 17 amino acids. Unmatched junction bases numbered 10, after V lost 6 bases and J lost 3 bases. In nucleotides, the CDR3 is TGTGCCAGCAGCCAGATAGGGACAGGGGGGATCAATCAGCCCCAGCATTTT. Its translation is CASSQIGTGGINQPQHF.

The CDR3 loop is CASSFDVGLLNTEAFF. The DNA for the CDR3 is TGTGCCAGCAGCTTTGATGTAGGACTTCTAAACACTGAAGCTTTCTTT. The V gene is TRBV7-2, the J gene TRBJ1-1, with D uncertain. V shed 3 bases and J shed 2 bases, with 16 bases lying between them. Per the germline V gene, CDR1 is SGHTA and CDR2 is FQGNSA. This CDR3 contains 16 residues.

This clonotype has just a few counts. The chain couples TRBV7-2 to TRBJ2-3; TRBD2 matches 14 bases. J gave up 5 bases and V 5 bases, and 9 bases lay outside the gene matches. The CDR3 runs 17 residues. Germline assignment: CDR1 SGHTA and CDR2 FQGNSA. The CDR3 DNA reads as TGTGCCAGCAGCCCCGGACTAGCGGGGGGATTGAGAGATACGCAGTATTTT. Translation gives CASSPGLAGGLRDTQYF.

This clonotype was counted a few times. This chain connects TRBV4-1 to TRBJ2-2; TRBD2 might be the D (5 bases). V lost 5 bases, J lost 6 bases, and 16 bases lay in between. Germline V lookup: CDR1 MGHRA, CDR2 YSYEKL. The CDR3 has 15 amino acids. The CDR3 is CASSWGPGLPGELFF. In nucleotides, the CDR3 is TGCGCCAGCAGCTGGGGTCCGGGGTTGCCCGGGGAGCTGTTTTTT.

Many counts were recorded for this clonotype. The rearrangement uses TRBV7-9 and TRBJ2-7, with D uncertain. CDR3 length equals 12 residues. The germline gives CDR1 SEHNR, CDR2 FQNEAQ (reference sequence). Deletions cut 4 bases from V and 6 bases from J, with 10 bases between. The CDR3 sequence: CASSYPGGEQYV. In DNA form, the CDR3 reads TGTGCCAGCAGCTACCCGGGCGGCGAGCAGTACGTC.

The chain employs TRBV4-2 and TRBJ2-3; 7 bases are shared with TRBD2. V was pared by 0 bases and J by 2 bases, with 5 bases of the junction left unmatched. CDR3 length equals 16 residues. Germline CDR1 LGHNA, CDR2 YNFKEQ. The CDR3 loop reads CASSQDHGGITDTQYF. The CDR3 DNA sequence: TGTGCCAGCAGCCAAGATCACGGGGGGATCACAGATACGCAGTATTTT.

This clonotype has just a few counts. The chain couples TRBV4-2 to TRBJ2-7; weak D call: TRBD1 (5 bases). Germline assignment: CDR1 LGHNA and CDR2 YNFKEQ. The CDR3 consists of 13 residues. V lost 4 bases and J 3 bases, leaving 10 bases between the germline ends. The CDR3 region has the DNA TGTGCCAGCAGCCCGACAGACCACTACGAGCAGTACTTC. Protein sequence: CASSPTDHYEQYF.

This clonotype was seen a few times. The chain recombines TRBV27 with TRBJ2-7; D remains ambiguous. The V end was cut by 0 bases, the J end by 3 bases, with 6 bases between. CDR1 MNHEY and CDR2 SMNVEV come from the germline V gene (reference sequence). This CDR3 spans 13 amino acids. CDR3 nucleotide sequence: TGTGCCAGCAGTTTATCGGCCGACTACGAGCAGTACTTC. This encodes CASSLSADYEQYF.